One and the same sample provided the 2 T cell receptor beta chains below, sequenced in a study of breast tumors, draining lymph nodes, adjacent tissues. A single record per CDR3 protein comes from TCRdb applying MiXCR to the multiplex PCR reads. The sample contains 45,000 to 65,000 distinct CDR3 sequences, roughly 40% of which appear only once. The sample taken for sequencing was breast tumor tissue. These receptors all come from a female donor with breast cancer. Some clones in this sample may be carry-over from other donors' samples.

The chain couples TRBV6-2 or TRBV6-3 to TRBJ1-5; 8 bases fit TRBD1. The J segment lost 5 bases and the V segment lost 5 bases, leaving 14 bases of the junction unmatched. The CDR3 length is 17 residues. Looked up from germline, CDR1 is MNHEY and CDR2 is SVGEGT. Here the CDR3 DNA reads TGTGCCAGCAGTCACCGCCGACAGGGGCTTCTCGATCAGCCCCAGCATTTT. This translates into CASSHRRQGLLDQPQHF.

This clonotype was seen a few times. The V gene is TRBV19, the J gene TRBJ1-1; the match to TRBD1 covers 7 bases. The CDR3 is 14 amino acids. The V gene end was trimmed by 4 bases and the J gene end by 3 bases; junction bases not matched to a gene: 5. Looked up from germline, CDR1 is LNHDA and CDR2 is SQIVND (reference sequence). The CDR3 DNA reads TGTGCCAGTAGTAGGAGGGGGCCTGACACTGAAGCTTTCTTT. Its translation: CASSRRGPDTEAFF. Based on the CDR3 plus reference TRBV19 and TRBJ1-1, the full variable domain is DGGITQSPKYLFRKEGQNVTLSCEQNLNHDAMYWYRQDPGQGLRLIYYSQIVNDFQKGDIAEGYSVSREKKESFPLTVTSAQKNPTAFYLCASSRRGPDTEAFFGQGTRLTVV.